These 11 T cell receptor beta chains were sequenced from one sample in a study of blood T cell repertoires in COVID-19. Some clones are missing from TCRdb's copy, which holds only in-frame ones; the method was immunoSEQ multiplex PCR. The profile shows 150,000 or so clones, around 91% of them singletons. Sequencing input: peripheral blood. These receptors all come from a man aged 18 to 29 with COVID-19, enrolled during active disease.

This clone was found once. The chain links TRBV5-1 to TRBJ2-7; 9 bases are a match to TRBD1. The V gene's germline CDR1 is SGHRS and CDR2 YFSETQ. The V and J ends lost 0 bases and 1 base, in that order; junction bases with no gene match: 5. The CDR3 length is 16 residues. CDR3 nucleotide sequence: TGCGCCAGCAGCTTGGCGTACGACAGGGGGTCCTACGAGCAGTACTTC. Its protein is CASSLAYDRGSYEQYF. The whole variable domain, remainder taken from reference TRBV5-1 and TRBJ2-7, is KAGVTQTPRYLIKTRGQQVTLSCSPISGHRSVSWYQQTPGQGLQFLFEYFSETQRNKGNFPGRFSGRQFSNSRSEMNVSTLELGDSALYLCASSLAYDRGSYEQYFGPGTRLTVT.

The chain combines TRBV27 with TRBJ2-7; maybe TRBD2 (5 bases). With 3 bases removed from V and 4 bases from J, the gap between germline ends came to 10 bases. This CDR3 is 13 amino acids long. CDR1 MNHEY and CDR2 SMNVEV come from the germline V gene (reference sequence). The CDR3 nucleotides are TGTGCCAGCAGTTTCGTGGCGGGTTACGAGCAGTACTTC. Its translation is CASSFVAGYEQYF.

The chain links TRBV2 to TRBJ2-7, with a weak D call TRBD2 (5 bases). Germline V CDR1 and CDR2: SNHLY, FYNNEI. CDR3 length equals 15 residues. V dropped 2 bases and J dropped 1 base, with 12 bases sitting between them. CDR3 coding DNA: TGTGCCAGCAGTGAATGGGAGACTCCTTCCTACGAGCAGTACTTC. Amino acids: CASSEWETPSYEQYF.

This clone was counted many times. The rearrangement links TRBV15 to TRBJ2-7; 7 bases align to TRBD1. The CDR3 loop spans 15 amino acids. The V gene end was trimmed by 4 bases and the J gene end by 4 bases; junction bases not matched to a gene: 10. Germline loops: CDR1 LNHNV, CDR2 YYDKDF (reference sequence). This CDR3 is CATSTGQDGVYEQYF. The CDR3 coding sequence is TGTGCCACCAGCACAGGACAGGATGGTGTGTACGAGCAGTACTTC.

In DNA form, the CDR3 reads TGTGCCAGCTCACCACGGGTGTTAGCGCGCTACGAGCAGTACTTC. Translated: CASSPRVLARYEQYF. J is TRBJ2-7 and V is TRBV18, with D perhaps TRBD2 (5 bases). Germline CDR1 is KGHSH and CDR2 is LQKENI. Trimming removed 1 base at V and 3 bases at J, with 13 bases between. This CDR3 comprises 15 residues. The full variable domain, in which reference TRBV18 and TRBJ2-7 provide the parts outside the CDR3, is NAGVMQNPRHLVRRRGQEARLRCSPMKGHSHVYWYRQLPEEGLKFMVYLQKENIIDESGMPKERFSAEFPKEGPSILRIQQVVRGDSAAYFCASSPRVLARYEQYFGPGTRLTVT.

The V gene is TRBV11-2, the J gene TRBJ2-1, with D perhaps matching TRBD2 (6 bases). Germline V gene sequence: CDR1 SGHAT, CDR2 FQNNGV. This CDR3 comprises 16 residues. Trimming took 5 bases from V and 8 from J, leaving 22 bases between them. The CDR3 region has the DNA TGTGCCAGCAGCGCCTACGGATGGGGGGAAAACGATGAGCAGTTCTTC. It encodes CASSAYGWGENDEQFF.

V gene TRBV6-2 or TRBV6-3 combines with J gene TRBJ2-1, with 10 bases lining up with TRBD2. The CDR3 loop spans 15 amino acids. From germline, CDR1 is MNHEY and CDR2 SVGEGT. V shed 2 bases and J 8 bases; nucleotides not matched to a gene: 6. The DNA for the CDR3 is TGTGCCAGCAGTTACCTCAGCGGGAGGGCAGATGAGCAGTTCTTC. This sequence encodes CASSYLSGRADEQFF.

The chain employs TRBV6-4 and TRBJ2-2, with D maybe TRBD1 (6 bases). V was shortened by 5 bases and J by 0 bases, with 13 bases between the two germline ends. Germline CDR1 and CDR2: MRHNA and SNTAGT. The CDR3 runs 16 residues. In DNA form, the CDR3 reads TGTGCCAGCAGTCCAGGGACAACCTCGAACACCGGGGAGCTGTTTTTT. It specifies CASSPGTTSNTGELFF.

This chain connects TRBV27 to TRBJ2-7; TRBD1 is a possible D gene (7 bases). V shed 4 bases and J shed 2 bases, with 12 bases lying between them. This CDR3 comprises 14 residues. Germline CDR1 reads MNHEY; CDR2 reads SMNVEV (reference sequence). The CDR3 loop reads CASSWGRGAYEQYF. The CDR3 bases are TGTGCCAGCAGTTGGGGCAGGGGGGCCTACGAGCAGTACTTC.

This clone was recorded once. This chain joins TRBV4-1 and TRBJ1-5; 7 nucleotides match TRBD1. This CDR3 comprises 16 residues. Germline lookup yields CDR1 MGHRA and CDR2 YSYEKL. The trim removed 0 bases at V and 4 bases at J, leaving 6 bases unmatched. CDR3 sequence (DNA): TGCGCCAGCAGCCAAGATCGGGACAGAGATAATCAGCCCCAGCATTTT. It encodes CASSQDRDRDNQPQHF.

This chain joins TRBV24-1 and TRBJ2-1; 10 bases are a match to TRBD2. This CDR3 spans 14 amino acids. V was clipped by 7 bases and J by 5 bases; unmatched bases: 4. Germline V gene sequence: CDR1 KGHDR, CDR2 SFDVKD. The CDR3 sequence is CATRSSGRHNEQFF. As DNA, the CDR3 is TGTGCCACCAGATCTAGCGGGAGACACAATGAGCAGTTCTTC.